The 20 T cell receptor beta chains below come from one sample, sequenced in a study of shared clonotypes between healthy human individuals. The table came from immunoSEQ multiplex PCR; TCRdb's copy has only in-frame clones and leaves some out. The sample carries about 120,000 clones, under 70% recorded once. Sequencing used memory CD8+ T cells sorted from blood. The subset: CD45RO+ cells pooled with CCR7-negative TemRA cells. Receptors were obtained from a woman between 25 and 40 years old in good health.

The chain links TRBV6-5 to TRBJ1-1, with unresolved D. With 6 bases removed from V and 7 bases from J, the gap between germline ends came to 12 bases. The CDR3 is made up of 12 amino acids. Germline V gives CDR1 MNHEY, CDR2 SVGAGI. In DNA, the CDR3 is TGTGCCAGCAGGGGTGAGCGGTTTGAAGCTTTCTTT. Amino acid sequence: CASRGERFEAFF.

The chain recombines TRBV28 with TRBJ2-6, with a weak D call TRBD2 (6 bases). The CDR3 contains 18 residues. The V and J ends lost 3 bases and 2 bases respectively, with 17 bases between them. In germline, CDR1 is MDHEN, CDR2 SYDVKM. The CDR3 loop reads CASSLFPEGMTGANVLTF. The CDR3 DNA reads TGTGCCAGCAGTTTGTTCCCGGAGGGAATGACTGGGGCCAACGTCCTGACTTTC.

This clone was counted at least ten times. The rearrangement joins TRBV19 to TRBJ2-1; D is uncertain. This CDR3 region has 14 residues. Germline V CDR1 and CDR2: LNHDA, SQIVND (reference sequence). The V gene lost 1 base and the J gene lost 5 bases, with 9 bases spanning the gap. The DNA of the CDR3 is TGTGCCAGTAGTATAGTCTACAGTGACAATGAGCAGTTCTTC. Its translation is CASSIVYSDNEQFF.

In this sample, this clone turned up many times. This CDR3 is CASSLLGLRDADTQYF. CDR3 bases: TGTGCCAGCAGCTTATTGGGTTTGCGGGATGCAGATACGCAGTATTTT. The V gene is TRBV7-8, the J gene TRBJ2-3, with a tentative D call TRBD2 (6 bases). Per germline, CDR1 SGHVS and CDR2 FQNEAQ. This CDR3 spans 16 amino acids. Deletions cut 2 bases from V and 4 bases from J, with 16 bases between.

The chain recombines TRBV5-8 with TRBJ1-2; D unclear. CDR3 length: 14 amino acids. Germline values: CDR1 SGHTS, CDR2 YDEGEE. Trimming removed 8 bases from V and 4 bases from J, with 18 bases in between. CDR3: CASPPRLRFYGYTF. In DNA, the CDR3 is TGTGCCAGTCCGCCAAGGTTGCGGTTCTATGGCTACACCTTC. Together with reference TRBV5-8 and TRBJ1-2, the CDR3 gives the full variable domain: EAGVTQSPTHLIKTRGQQATLRCSPISGHTSVYWYQQALGLGLQFLLWYDEGEERNRGNFPPRFSGRQFPNYSSELNVNALELEDSALYLCASPPRLRFYGYTFGSGTRLTVV.

V gene TRBV5-8 combines with J gene TRBJ2-5; a possible D gene is TRBD2 (5 bases). V lost 1 base and J 4 bases, leaving 14 bases between the germline ends. The CDR3 is 15 residues long. Germline V gene sequence: CDR1 SGHTS, CDR2 YDEGEE. Here the CDR3 reads CASSLRGPGRETQYF. The DNA of the CDR3 is TGTGCCAGCAGCTTGCGCGGGCCCGGTCGAGAGACCCAGTACTTC.

The chain is built from TRBV6-5 and TRBJ2-5; D call uncertain. CDR1 MNHEY and CDR2 SVGAGI come from the germline V gene. The CDR3 is 15 residues long. V gave up 6 bases and J gave up 2 bases, with 16 bases separating them. CDR3 in amino acids: CASSQAADTQETQYF. The CDR3 nucleotides are TGTGCCAGCAGCCAGGCCGCCGACACACAAGAGACCCAGTACTTC.

J is TRBJ2-2 and V is TRBV7-8, with 11 positions matching TRBD2. Germline loops: CDR1 SGHVS, CDR2 FQNEAQ. V gave up 3 bases and J gave up 7 bases; unmatched junction bases: 10. This CDR3 has 17 amino acids. This CDR3 is CASSLSTSGTVGGELFF. DNA of the CDR3: TGTGCCAGCAGCTTGTCGACTAGCGGGACTGTGGGCGGGGAGCTGTTTTTT.

This clone showed up just a few times. The J gene is TRBJ1-5, the V gene TRBV28; unclear D gene. The CDR3 extends over 13 amino acids. Germline V gives CDR1 MDHEN, CDR2 SYDVKM. The V end lost 8 bases, the J end lost 3 bases, and 11 bases lay between the germline ends. The CDR3 protein is CASEDTLNQPQHF. CDR3 in DNA: TGTGCCAGCGAAGACACACTCAATCAGCCCCAGCATTTT.

V is TRBV7-9 and J is TRBJ2-1; D is unresolved. V lost 5 bases, J lost 9 bases, and 20 bases lay in between. Germline V gene data show CDR1 as SEHNR and CDR2 as FQNEAQ (reference sequence). The CDR3 consists of 15 residues. CDR3 nucleotides: TGTGCCAGCAGCCCCTCCCTCGGCAGGTGGATTGAGCAGTTCTTC. Encoded protein: CASSPSLGRWIEQFF.

V and J are TRBV9 and TRBJ2-7; D is possibly TRBD2 (7 bases). Looked up from germline, CDR1 is SGDLS and CDR2 is YYNGEE. Trimming removed 3 bases at V and 4 bases at J, with 20 bases between. CDR3 length: 16 residues. The CDR3 reads CASSGEGVNAPYEQYF. CDR3 coding DNA: TGTGCCAGCAGCGGGGAGGGGGTTAATGCACCTTACGAGCAGTACTTC.

This chain joins TRBV29-1 and TRBJ2-7; 8 bases line up with TRBD1. CDR3 size: 15 residues. CDR1 is SQVTM, CDR2 ANQGSEA, per germline. The V and J ends lost 1 base and 5 bases, in that order; junction bases with no gene match: 10. The CDR3 coding sequence is TGCAGCGTTGAAGGGCCCCAGGGGGCGGCCCACGAGCAGTACTTC. Protein product: CSVEGPQGAAHEQYF.

This chain joins TRBV28 and TRBJ2-7, with 7 positions matching TRBD1. Germline V gene data show CDR1 as MDHEN and CDR2 as SYDVKM. The V gene end was trimmed by 4 bases and the J gene end by 1 base; junction bases not matched to a gene: 13. The CDR3 loop spans 17 amino acids. The CDR3: CASSSPPYRGPSYEQYF. The CDR3 DNA follows: TGTGCCAGCAGTTCACCTCCCTACAGGGGCCCTTCCTACGAGCAGTACTTC.

The chain links TRBV29-1 to TRBJ1-2, with 11 nucleotides matching TRBD1. The CDR3 is 13 amino acids. With 7 bases clipped from V and 4 bases from J, the junction kept 5 bases outside the gene matches. Germline-derived CDR1 and CDR2 are SQVTM and ANQGSEA. The CDR3 coding sequence is TGCAGCGCCCGGACAGGGGGCGGCTATGGCTACACCTTC. Encoded protein: CSARTGGGYGYTF.

This chain joins TRBV5-5 and TRBJ1-1; 8 bases match TRBD1. CDR3 size: 14 residues. V trimming: 5 bases; J trimming: 5 bases; junction bases outside the gene matches: 8. The V gene's germline CDR1 is SGHKS and CDR2 YYEKEE (reference sequence). CDR3 in amino acids: CASRYDRGRTEAFF. DNA for the CDR3: TGTGCCAGCAGGTACGACAGGGGACGGACTGAAGCTTTCTTT.

This clone was recorded only once. The chain combines TRBV11-2 with TRBJ2-3; perhaps TRBD1 as D (6 bases). This CDR3 is 14 amino acids long. V lost 5 bases to trimming and J lost 4 bases, with 13 bases between them. Per germline, CDR1 SGHAT and CDR2 FQNNGV. The CDR3 DNA sequence: TGTGCCAGCAGCACAAGGACAGTGGCAGATACGCAGTATTTT. Protein product: CASSTRTVADTQYF.

This clone was recorded many times. V is TRBV5-6 and J is TRBJ2-7; D remains ambiguous. Germline CDR1 and CDR2: SGHDT and YYEEEE. Trimming cost V 0 bases and J 1 base, with 8 bases left between them. The CDR3 sequence is 14 residues long. The CDR3 loop is CASSLGGTSYEQYF. The CDR3 DNA follows: TGTGCCAGCAGCTTGGGGGGAACGTCCTACGAGCAGTACTTC. The full variable domain, its missing parts supplied by reference TRBV5-6 and TRBJ2-7, is DAGVTQSPTHLIKTRGQQVTLRCSPKSGHDTVSWYQQALGQGPQFIFQYYEEEERQRGNFPDRFSGHQFPNYSSELNVNALLLGDSALYLCASSLGGTSYEQYFGPGTRLTVT.

This sequence joins TRBV4-1 and TRBJ1-1, with D possibly being TRBD1 (6 bases). Germline V gene sequence: CDR1 MGHRA, CDR2 YSYEKL. This CDR3 has 14 amino acids. V was trimmed by 1 base and J by 5 bases, leaving 11 bases between them. CDR3 sequence: CASSQGTGWTEAFF. Written as DNA, the CDR3 is TGCGCCAGCAGCCAAGGAACAGGGTGGACTGAAGCTTTCTTT.

The V call is TRBV25-1, the J call TRBJ2-1, with 7 bases lining up with TRBD1. CDR3 length: 14 residues. Germline CDR1 is MGHDK and CDR2 is SYGVNS. Trimming took 6 bases from V and 5 from J; bases not matched to a gene: 7. The CDR3 DNA sequence: TGTGCCAGCAGAGACCGGGACAGCGACAATGAGCAGTTCTTC. This gives the protein CASRDRDSDNEQFF.

This chain links TRBV27 with TRBJ1-1, with D hard to call. The CDR3 extends over 12 amino acids. Trimming cost V 8 bases and J 4 bases, with 11 bases left between them. The germline V gene encodes CDR1 MNHEY and CDR2 SMNVEV (reference sequence). The CDR3 DNA is TGTGCCAGCGGCTGGGGTAGCACTGAAGCTTTCTTT. It specifies CASGWGSTEAFF.